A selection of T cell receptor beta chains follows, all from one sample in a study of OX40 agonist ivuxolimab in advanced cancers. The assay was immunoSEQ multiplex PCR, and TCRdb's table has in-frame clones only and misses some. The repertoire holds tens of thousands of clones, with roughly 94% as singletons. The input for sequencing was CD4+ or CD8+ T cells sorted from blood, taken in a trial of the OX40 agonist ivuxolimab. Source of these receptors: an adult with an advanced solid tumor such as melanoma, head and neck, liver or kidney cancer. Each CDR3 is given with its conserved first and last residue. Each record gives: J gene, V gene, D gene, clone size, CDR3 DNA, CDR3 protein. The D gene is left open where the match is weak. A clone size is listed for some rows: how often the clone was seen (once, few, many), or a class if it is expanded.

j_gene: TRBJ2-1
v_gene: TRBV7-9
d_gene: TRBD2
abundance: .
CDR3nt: TGTGCCAGCAGCTCAGCTAGCGGGGGTTACAATGAGCAGTTCTTC
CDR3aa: CASSSASGGYNEQFF

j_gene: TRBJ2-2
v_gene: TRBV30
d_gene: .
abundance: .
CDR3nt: TGTGCCTGGAGCGAGGCCGGGGAGCTGTTTTTT
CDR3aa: CAWSEAGELFF

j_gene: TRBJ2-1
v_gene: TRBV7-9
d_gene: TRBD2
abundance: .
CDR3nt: TGTGCCAGCAGCATACTAGCGGGGCCGTACAATGAGCAGTTCTTC
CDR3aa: CASSILAGPYNEQFF

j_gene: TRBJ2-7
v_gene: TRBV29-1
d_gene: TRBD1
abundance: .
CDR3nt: TGCAGCGGGAAGACAGGGGGTTCATACGAGCAGTACTTC
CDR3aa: CSGKTGGSYEQYF

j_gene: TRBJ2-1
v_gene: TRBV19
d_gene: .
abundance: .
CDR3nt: TGTGCCACGAGGGGGTACAATGAGCAGTTCTTC
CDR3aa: CATRGYNEQFF

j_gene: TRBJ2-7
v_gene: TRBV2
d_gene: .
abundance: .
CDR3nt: TGTGCCAGCAGGGGGGGAATGAAGCGCTACGAGCAGTACTTC
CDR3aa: CASRGGMKRYEQYF

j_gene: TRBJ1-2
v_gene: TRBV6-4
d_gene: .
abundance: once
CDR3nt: TGTGCCAGCAGTGACTCGACAAATTCTAACTATTATGGCTACACCTTC
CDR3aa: CASSDSTNSNYYGYTF

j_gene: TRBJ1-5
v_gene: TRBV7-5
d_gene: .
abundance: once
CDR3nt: TGTGCCAGAAGCATTCTAAACAGGGGCGGAGAGCCCCAGCATTTT
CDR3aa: CARSILNRGGEPQHF

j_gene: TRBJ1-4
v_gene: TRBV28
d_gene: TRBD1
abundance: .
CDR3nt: TGTGCCAGCAGTTTGTACAGGGGTGATGAAAAACTGTTTTTT
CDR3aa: CASSLYRGDEKLFF

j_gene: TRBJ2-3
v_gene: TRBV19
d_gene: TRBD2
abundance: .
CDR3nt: TGTGCCAGTTGCAGTGGACTAGCTGATCTGTATTTT
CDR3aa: CASCSGLADLYF

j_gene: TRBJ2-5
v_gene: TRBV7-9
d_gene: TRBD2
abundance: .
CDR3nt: TGTGCCAGCAGCCCACGTAGGAGCGGGGACCAAGAGACCCAGTACTTC
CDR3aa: CASSPRRSGDQETQYF

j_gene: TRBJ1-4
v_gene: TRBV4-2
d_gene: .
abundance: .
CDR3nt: TGTGCCAGCAGCCAGAACCGGGGGGCAGATAATGAAAAACTGTTTTTT
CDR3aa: CASSQNRGADNEKLFF

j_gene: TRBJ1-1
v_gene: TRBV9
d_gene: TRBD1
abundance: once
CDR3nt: TGTGCCAGCAGCGTAGCTGGGACAGCCACTGAAGCTTTCTTT
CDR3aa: CASSVAGTATEAFF

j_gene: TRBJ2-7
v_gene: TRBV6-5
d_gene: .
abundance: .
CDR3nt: TGTGCCAGCAGTTACGCGGGACCAACGGGGGAGCAGTACTTC
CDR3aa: CASSYAGPTGEQYF

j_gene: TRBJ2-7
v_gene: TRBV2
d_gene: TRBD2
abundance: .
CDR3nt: TGTGCCAGCAGTGAATTAGCGGGAGCTAACGAGCAGTACTTC
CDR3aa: CASSELAGANEQYF

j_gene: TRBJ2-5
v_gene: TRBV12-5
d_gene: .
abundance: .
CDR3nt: TGTGCTAGCCTGTCACCAACAGAGACCCAGTACTTC
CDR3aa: CASLSPTETQYF

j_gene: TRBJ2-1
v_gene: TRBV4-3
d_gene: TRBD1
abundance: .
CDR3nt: TGCGCCAGCAGCCAAGCTTTCGACAGGGGCAATGAGCAGTTCTTC
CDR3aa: CASSQAFDRGNEQFF

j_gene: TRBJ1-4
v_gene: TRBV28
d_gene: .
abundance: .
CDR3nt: TGTGCCAGCAGTTTTAGGGTTTCTGGGGACGTAGATTTT
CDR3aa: CASSFRVSGDVDF

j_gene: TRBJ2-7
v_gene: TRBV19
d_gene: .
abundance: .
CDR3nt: TGTGCCAGTAGCGTCAGGGAGACCTACGAGCAGTACTTC
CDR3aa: CASSVRETYEQYF

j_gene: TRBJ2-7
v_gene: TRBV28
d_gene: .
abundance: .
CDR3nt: TGTGCCAGCAGTCCCGTAAAGGTCGAGCAGTACTTC
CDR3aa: CASSPVKVEQYF

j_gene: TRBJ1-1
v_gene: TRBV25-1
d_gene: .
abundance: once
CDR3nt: TGTGCCAGCAGTGAATTTGGCCGGAGGGAGACTGAAGCTTTCTTT
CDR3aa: CASSEFGRRETEAFF

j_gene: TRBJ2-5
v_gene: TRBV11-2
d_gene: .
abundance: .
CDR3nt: TGTGCCAGCAGCTCCCTACTGGCGGGGACCCAAGAGACCCAGTACTTC
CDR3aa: CASSSLLAGTQETQYF

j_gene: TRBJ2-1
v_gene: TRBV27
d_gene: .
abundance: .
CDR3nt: TGTGCCAGCAGTTTAGCGGGCTACAATGAGCAGTTCTTC
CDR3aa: CASSLAGYNEQFF

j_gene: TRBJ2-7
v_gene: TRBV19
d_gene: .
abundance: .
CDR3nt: TGTGCCAGTAGTATAGATTTGGGGGTCTCCTACGAGCAGTACTTC
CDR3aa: CASSIDLGVSYEQYF

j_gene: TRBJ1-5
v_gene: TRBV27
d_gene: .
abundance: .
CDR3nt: TGTGCCAGCAGTCCCCCTGGGGTAGGGAGTCAGCCCCAGCATTTT
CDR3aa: CASSPPGVGSQPQHF

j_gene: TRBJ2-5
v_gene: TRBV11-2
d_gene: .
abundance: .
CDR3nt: TGTGCCAGCAGCTCTTCGACACAAGAGACCCAGTACTTC
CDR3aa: CASSSSTQETQYF

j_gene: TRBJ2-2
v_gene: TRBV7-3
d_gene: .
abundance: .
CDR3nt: TGTGCCAGCAGCGGGCTCTCGGGCGGGAAGAACACCGGGGAGCTGTTTTTT
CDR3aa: CASSGLSGGKNTGELFF

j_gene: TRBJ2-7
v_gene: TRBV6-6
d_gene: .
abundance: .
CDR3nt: TGTGCCAGCAGTTACCCGCGCACGAGCTCCTACGAGCAGTACTTC
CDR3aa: CASSYPRTSSYEQYF

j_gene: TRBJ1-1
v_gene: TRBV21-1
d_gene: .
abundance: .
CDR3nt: TGTGCCAGCAGAGGGGTTCAGGACACTGAAGCTTTCTTT
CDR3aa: CASRGVQDTEAFF

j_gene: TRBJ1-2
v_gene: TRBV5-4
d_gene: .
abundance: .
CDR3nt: TGTGCCAGCAGCTTGGCAGGGGTGGGGCGTGGCTACACCTTC
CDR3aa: CASSLAGVGRGYTF

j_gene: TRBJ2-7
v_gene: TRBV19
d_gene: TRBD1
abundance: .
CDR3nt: TGTGCCAGTAGTACCCGGGACAGAGACTACGAGCAGTACTTC
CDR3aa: CASSTRDRDYEQYF

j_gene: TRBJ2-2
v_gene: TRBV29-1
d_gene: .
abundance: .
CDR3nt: TGCAGCGCGCAAGATTTGGGGGAGCTGTTTTTT
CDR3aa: CSAQDLGELFF

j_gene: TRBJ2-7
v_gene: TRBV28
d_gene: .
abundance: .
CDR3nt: TGTGCCAGCAGTTTAGGCGGCTCCTACGAGCAGTACTTC
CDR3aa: CASSLGGSYEQYF

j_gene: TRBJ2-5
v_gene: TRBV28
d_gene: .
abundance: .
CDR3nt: TGTGCCAGCAGTAGGGGGACAACCCAGTACTTC
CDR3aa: CASSRGTTQYF

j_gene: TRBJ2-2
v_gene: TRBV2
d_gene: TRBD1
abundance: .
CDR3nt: TGTGCCAGCAGAATGACAGGGTCAAATACCGGGGAGCTGTTTTTT
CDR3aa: CASRMTGSNTGELFF

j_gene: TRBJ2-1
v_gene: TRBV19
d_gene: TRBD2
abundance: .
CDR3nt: TGTGCCAGTAGTACCCCCCGGACTAGCGGGAGAAGTAATGAGCAGTTCTTC
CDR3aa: CASSTPRTSGRSNEQFF

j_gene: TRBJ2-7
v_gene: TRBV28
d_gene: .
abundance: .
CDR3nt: TGTGCCAGCAGCAGATTAGGCGGGGGCGCCGGTTACGAGCAGTACTTC
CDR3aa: CASSRLGGGAGYEQYF

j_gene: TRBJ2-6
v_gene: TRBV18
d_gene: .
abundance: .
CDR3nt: TGTGCCAGCTCACCAGCTTTCATTGGGACACTCTCTGGGGCCAACGTCCTGACTTTC
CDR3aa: CASSPAFIGTLSGANVLTF

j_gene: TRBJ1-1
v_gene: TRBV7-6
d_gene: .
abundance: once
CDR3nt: TGTGCCAGCAGTCCATCTGCCGGGACAGAAGCTTTCTTT
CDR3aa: CASSPSAGTEAFF

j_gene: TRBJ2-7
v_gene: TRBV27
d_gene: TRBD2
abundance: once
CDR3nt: TGTGCCAGCAGTTTATCGATGGGGACTAGGGCCTACGAGCAGTACTTC
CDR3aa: CASSLSMGTRAYEQYF

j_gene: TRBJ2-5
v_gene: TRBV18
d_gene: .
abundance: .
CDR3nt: TGTGCCAGCTCACCCTTCGAGCGGGCCATAGGGGAGACCCAGTACTTC
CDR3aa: CASSPFERAIGETQYF

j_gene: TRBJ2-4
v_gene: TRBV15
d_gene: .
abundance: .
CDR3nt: TGTGCCACCAGCACCCCTCGTACGAGTCAGCCCCTCAAAAACATTCAGTACTTC
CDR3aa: CATSTPRTSQPLKNIQYF

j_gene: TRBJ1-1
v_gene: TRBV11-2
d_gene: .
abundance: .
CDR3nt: TGTGCCAGCAGCTTCGGAGACAGGATGAACACTGAAGCTTTCTTT
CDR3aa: CASSFGDRMNTEAFF

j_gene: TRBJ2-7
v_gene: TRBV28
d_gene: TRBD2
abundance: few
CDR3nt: TGTGCCAGTAACCCGGGACTAGCGGTTATGGGGTACGAGCAGTACTTC
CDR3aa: CASNPGLAVMGYEQYF

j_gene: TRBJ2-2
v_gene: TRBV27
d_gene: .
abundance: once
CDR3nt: TGTGCCAGCAGTTGGCAGGGAGGCACCGGGGAGCTGTTTTTT
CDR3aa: CASSWQGGTGELFF

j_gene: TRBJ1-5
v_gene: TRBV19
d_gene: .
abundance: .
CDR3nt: TGTGCCAGTAGTACCGCCTCGAATGGCAATCAGCCCCAGCATTTT
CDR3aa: CASSTASNGNQPQHF

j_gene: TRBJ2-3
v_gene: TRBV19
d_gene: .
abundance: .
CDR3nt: TGTGCCAGTAGTATCACCCAGTCCCGGAATACGCAGTATTTT
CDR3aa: CASSITQSRNTQYF

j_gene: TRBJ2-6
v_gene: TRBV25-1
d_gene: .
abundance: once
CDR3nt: TGTGCCAGCGCCCGGTCTGGGGCCAACGTCCTGACTTTC
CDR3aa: CASARSGANVLTF